This T cell receptor beta chain was found in a study of CXCR3-negative and CXCR3-positive naive CD8 T cells. TRB cDNA libraries were made by UMI-labeled 5' RACE. TCRdb reprocessed the 5' RACE reads and keeps a single row for each CDR3 protein, giving no DNA. This listing includes fewer than 95,000 distinct CDR3 sequences. Notes on the study in general: Upon cryopreservation, CXCR3 expression partially decreased, and most assays used fresh PBMCs. The study found comparably high diversity in both naive subsets and much lower diversity in memory CD8+ cells.

Concerning this clonotype itself: What it binds is unknown.

CDR3 size: 16 residues. Germline lookup yields CDR1 SGHVS and CDR2 FNYEAQ. The origin of this receptor is a human donor in good health. Some clones in this sample may be carry-over from other donors' samples. This chain connects TRBV7-6 to TRBJ2-1; TCRdb's D gene call, TRBD1, goes unchecked for lack of DNA. The sample comprised naive CXCR3- CD8+ T cells from blood. Subset denoted: CD45RO-CCR7+CD27+CD95- naive CD8+ T cells lacking CXCR3 (TNR3-). The CDR3 is CASSQRDREGYNEQFF.